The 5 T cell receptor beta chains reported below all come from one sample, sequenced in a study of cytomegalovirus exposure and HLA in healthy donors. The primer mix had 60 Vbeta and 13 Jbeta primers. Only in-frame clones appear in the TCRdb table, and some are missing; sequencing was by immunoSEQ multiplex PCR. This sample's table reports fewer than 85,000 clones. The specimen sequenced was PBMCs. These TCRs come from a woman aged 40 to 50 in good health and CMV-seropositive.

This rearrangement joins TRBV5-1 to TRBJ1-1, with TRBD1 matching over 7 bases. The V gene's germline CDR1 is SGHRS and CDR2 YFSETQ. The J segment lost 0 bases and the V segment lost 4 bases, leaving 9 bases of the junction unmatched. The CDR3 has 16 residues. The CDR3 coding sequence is TGCGCCAGCAGCCTGACCCTGACAGGGATGAACACTGAAGCTTTCTTT. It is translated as CASSLTLTGMNTEAFF.

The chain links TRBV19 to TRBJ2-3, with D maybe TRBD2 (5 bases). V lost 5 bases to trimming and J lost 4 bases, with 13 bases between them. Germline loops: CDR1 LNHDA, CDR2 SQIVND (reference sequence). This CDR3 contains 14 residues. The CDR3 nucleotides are TGTGCCAGTAGTGTAGCTAGCAAGGCAGATACGCAGTATTTT. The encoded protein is CASSVASKADTQYF.

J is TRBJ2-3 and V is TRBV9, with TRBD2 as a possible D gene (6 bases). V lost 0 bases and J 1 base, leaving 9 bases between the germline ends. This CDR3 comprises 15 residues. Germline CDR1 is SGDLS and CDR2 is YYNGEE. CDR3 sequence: CASSVGGGGTDTQYF. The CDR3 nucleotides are TGTGCCAGCAGCGTAGGCGGCGGGGGCACAGATACGCAGTATTTT.

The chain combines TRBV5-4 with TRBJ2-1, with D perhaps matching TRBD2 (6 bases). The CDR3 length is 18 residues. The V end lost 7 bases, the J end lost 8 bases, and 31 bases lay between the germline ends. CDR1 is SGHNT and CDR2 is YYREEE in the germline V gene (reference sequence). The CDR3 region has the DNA TGTGCCAGCCGGGACCCCGGCGAGGGGCGGGGTATTTTGGATGAGCAGTTCTTC. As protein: CASRDPGEGRGILDEQFF. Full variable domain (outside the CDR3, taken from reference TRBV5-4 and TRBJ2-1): ETGVTQSPTHLIKTRGQQVTLRCSSQSGHNTVSWYQQALGQGPQFIFQYYREEENGRGNFPPRFSGLQFPNYSSELNVNALELDDSALYLCASRDPGEGRGILDEQFFGPGTRLTVL.

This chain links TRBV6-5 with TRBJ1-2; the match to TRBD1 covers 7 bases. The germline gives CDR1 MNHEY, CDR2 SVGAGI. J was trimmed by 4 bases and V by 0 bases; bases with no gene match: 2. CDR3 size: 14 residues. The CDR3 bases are TGTGCCAGCAGTTACTCGGGGGACAGCTATGGCTACACCTTC. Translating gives CASSYSGDSYGYTF.